Listed below are T cell receptor beta chains from one sample, sequenced in a study of cytomegalovirus exposure and HLA in healthy donors. TCRdb's table, derived via immunoSEQ multiplex PCR, lists solely in-frame clones and lacks some. This listing includes about 140,000 clones. Sequencing input: PBMCs. The receptors were gathered from a young woman in good health and CMV-seronegative. The CDR3 runs from the conserved cysteine through the conserved F or W. Fields, in order: J gene, D gene, V gene, CDR3 protein, CDR3 DNA. A D gene is named only where the DNA matches it firmly.

j_call: TRBJ2-5
d_call: TRBD1
v_call: TRBV6-5
cdr3_aa: CASSYPDRGETQYF
cdr3_nt: TGTGCCAGCAGTTACCCGGACAGGGGAGAGACCCAGTACTTC

j_call: TRBJ2-3
d_call: TRBD2
v_call: TRBV5-4
cdr3_aa: CASSFTRTSVTDTQYF
cdr3_nt: TGTGCCAGCAGCTTCACCAGGACTAGCGTCACAGATACGCAGTATTTT

j_call: TRBJ1-5
d_call: TRBD1
v_call: TRBV29-1
cdr3_aa: CSVVDRDNQPQHF
cdr3_nt: TGCAGCGTTGTGGACAGGGACAATCAGCCCCAGCATTTT

j_call: TRBJ1-2
d_call: TRBD1
v_call: TRBV7-3
cdr3_aa: CASSLPPDRGLTF
cdr3_nt: TGTGCCAGCAGCTTACCCCCCGACAGGGGGCTCACCTTC

j_call: TRBJ2-5
d_call: TRBD2
v_call: TRBV29-1
cdr3_aa: CSVEGLAGTAAQYF
cdr3_nt: TGCAGCGTTGAAGGGCTAGCGGGAACTGCGGCCCAGTACTTC

j_call: TRBJ1-2
d_call: TRBD1
v_call: TRBV18
cdr3_aa: CASSPPGDRAYTF
cdr3_nt: TGTGCCAGCTCACCTCCCGGGGACAGGGCGTACACCTTC

j_call: TRBJ2-3
d_call: .
v_call: TRBV4-2
cdr3_aa: CASSPESERGTDTQYF
cdr3_nt: TGTGCCAGCAGCCCAGAGTCGGAGAGGGGCACAGATACGCAGTATTTT

j_call: TRBJ1-1
d_call: TRBD1
v_call: TRBV5-1
cdr3_aa: CASSSQGSVRNTEAFF
cdr3_nt: TGCGCCAGCAGCTCACAGGGGAGTGTAAGGAACACTGAAGCTTTCTTT

j_call: TRBJ1-2
d_call: TRBD1
v_call: TRBV18
cdr3_aa: CASSREPGQRTPNGYTF
cdr3_nt: TGTGCCAGCTCACGAGAGCCGGGACAGAGGACCCCGAATGGCTACACCTTC

j_call: TRBJ2-3
d_call: TRBD2
v_call: TRBV7-2
cdr3_aa: CASSSRLAASTDTQYF
cdr3_nt: TGTGCCAGCAGCTCCCGACTAGCGGCGAGCACAGATACGCAGTATTTT

j_call: TRBJ1-5
d_call: .
v_call: TRBV6-1
cdr3_aa: CASTSVGSNQPQHF
cdr3_nt: TGTGCCAGCACTAGCGTCGGAAGCAATCAGCCCCAGCATTTT

j_call: TRBJ1-6
d_call: .
v_call: TRBV15
cdr3_aa: CATSRDLGRNSPLHF
cdr3_nt: TGTGCCACCAGCAGAGATCTAGGGAGGAATTCACCCCTCCACTTT

j_call: TRBJ2-5
d_call: TRBD2
v_call: TRBV28
cdr3_aa: CASSLGPSGRGKTQYF
cdr3_nt: TGTGCCAGCAGTTTAGGGCCTAGCGGGAGAGGAAAGACCCAGTACTTC

j_call: TRBJ2-6
d_call: .
v_call: TRBV10-3
cdr3_aa: CAIKELSGANVLTF
cdr3_nt: TGTGCCATCAAAGAACTCTCTGGGGCCAACGTCCTGACTTTC

j_call: TRBJ2-1
d_call: .
v_call: TRBV2
cdr3_aa: CASSEVLADEQFF
cdr3_nt: TGTGCCAGCAGTGAGGTTCTAGCCGATGAGCAGTTCTTC

j_call: TRBJ2-2
d_call: .
v_call: TRBV18
cdr3_aa: CASSPTRTNTGELFF
cdr3_nt: TGTGCCAGCTCACCGACTAGAACGAACACCGGGGAGCTGTTTTTT

j_call: TRBJ2-3
d_call: .
v_call: TRBV10-3
cdr3_aa: CAISERRVALSTDTQYF
cdr3_nt: TGTGCCATCAGTGAGAGGCGGGTGGCCCTTAGCACAGATACGCAGTATTTT

j_call: TRBJ2-1
d_call: .
v_call: TRBV2
cdr3_aa: CASSYGTGVGNEQFF
cdr3_nt: TGTGCCAGCAGTTACGGGACTGGGGTTGGCAATGAGCAGTTCTTC

j_call: TRBJ2-1
d_call: TRBD2
v_call: TRBV19
cdr3_aa: CASSTFSGRAFGSGEQFF
cdr3_nt: TGTGCCAGTAGTACGTTTAGCGGGAGGGCCTTTGGCTCGGGTGAGCAGTTCTTC

j_call: TRBJ2-1
d_call: TRBD1
v_call: TRBV5-4
cdr3_aa: CASSPNTGDEQFF
cdr3_nt: TGTGCCAGCAGCCCCAACACAGGGGACGAGCAGTTCTTC

j_call: TRBJ2-3
d_call: TRBD2
v_call: TRBV19
cdr3_aa: CASSGRTDTQYF
cdr3_nt: TGTGCCAGTAGCGGGAGGACAGATACGCAGTATTTT

j_call: TRBJ1-2
d_call: TRBD1
v_call: TRBV27
cdr3_aa: CASSRLQGAIYGYTF
cdr3_nt: TGTGCCAGCAGCCGGCTACAGGGGGCGATCTATGGCTACACCTTC

j_call: TRBJ2-7
d_call: TRBD2
v_call: TRBV6-5
cdr3_aa: CAISSTSGISSYEQYF
cdr3_nt: TGTGCCATCAGTTCGACTAGCGGGATCAGCTCCTACGAGCAGTACTTC

j_call: TRBJ2-7
d_call: TRBD2
v_call: TRBV30
cdr3_aa: CAWTGLAGLTEQYF
cdr3_nt: TGTGCCTGGACTGGACTAGCGGGACTAACAGAGCAGTACTTC

j_call: TRBJ2-2
d_call: TRBD1
v_call: TRBV25-1
cdr3_aa: CASSGHDRGRADGGELFF
cdr3_nt: TGTGCCAGCAGTGGTCATGACAGGGGCCGCGCCGACGGCGGGGAGCTGTTTTTT

j_call: TRBJ2-2
d_call: .
v_call: TRBV9
cdr3_aa: CASSVGPGELFF
cdr3_nt: TGTGCCAGCAGCGTAGGGCCCGGGGAGCTGTTTTTT

j_call: TRBJ1-4
d_call: .
v_call: TRBV30
cdr3_aa: CAWSFWRGWDNEKLFF
cdr3_nt: TGTGCCTGGAGTTTCTGGAGGGGATGGGATAATGAAAAACTGTTTTTT

j_call: TRBJ1-1
d_call: .
v_call: TRBV6-1
cdr3_aa: CASTRGSGAFF
cdr3_nt: TGTGCCAGCACCCGGGGGAGTGGGGCTTTCTTT

j_call: TRBJ1-1
d_call: TRBD1
v_call: TRBV7-2
cdr3_aa: CASSFDRGTEAFF
cdr3_nt: TGTGCCAGCAGCTTCGACAGGGGCACTGAAGCTTTCTTT

j_call: TRBJ1-1
d_call: .
v_call: TRBV2
cdr3_aa: CASSDRRDTEAFF
cdr3_nt: TGTGCCAGCAGTGATAGGCGGGACACTGAAGCTTTCTTT

j_call: TRBJ2-3
d_call: TRBD2
v_call: TRBV7-3
cdr3_aa: CASSLQGTSGTSTDTQYF
cdr3_nt: TGTGCCAGCAGCTTACAAGGGACTAGCGGGACGAGCACAGATACGCAGTATTTT

j_call: TRBJ2-3
d_call: TRBD1
v_call: TRBV11-2
cdr3_aa: CASSLATGGTSTDTQYF
cdr3_nt: TGTGCCAGCAGCTTGGCAACAGGGGGCACTAGCACAGATACGCAGTATTTT

j_call: TRBJ2-1
d_call: TRBD1
v_call: TRBV6-9
cdr3_aa: CASRIRGGTIYNEQFF
cdr3_nt: TGTGCCAGCAGAATAAGAGGGGGCACAATCTACAATGAGCAGTTCTTC

j_call: TRBJ2-3
d_call: TRBD1
v_call: TRBV6-6
cdr3_aa: CASTISTGVDTQYF
cdr3_nt: TGTGCCAGCACCATCTCTACAGGGGTAGATACGCAGTATTTT

j_call: TRBJ1-5
d_call: .
v_call: TRBV7-8
cdr3_aa: CASSRTYSNQPQHF
cdr3_nt: TGTGCCAGCAGCAGAACCTATAGCAATCAGCCCCAGCATTTT

j_call: TRBJ2-1
d_call: .
v_call: TRBV12-5
cdr3_aa: CASGLVDSSPDGNEQFF
cdr3_nt: TGTGCTAGTGGTTTGGTAGACTCCTCCCCTGATGGAAATGAGCAGTTCTTC

j_call: TRBJ1-2
d_call: TRBD1
v_call: TRBV5-1
cdr3_aa: CASSPDNGQGGYGYTF
cdr3_nt: TGCGCCAGCAGCCCGGACAATGGTCAGGGGGGATATGGCTACACCTTC

j_call: TRBJ1-4
d_call: TRBD1
v_call: TRBV2
cdr3_aa: CASSEGGGTGSEKLFF
cdr3_nt: TGTGCCAGCAGTGAAGGGGGCGGGACAGGTAGTGAAAAACTGTTTTTT